Presented here are 25 T cell receptor beta chains from one specimen sequenced in a study of regulatory T cells in long-lasting Graves disease. This sample's time point: newly diagnosed GD, antithyroid drugs for less than 3 months. The TCR library was made from RNA that had been extracted from PBMCs in TRIzol. iRepertoire HTBI primers and Arm-PCR of CDR3 regions built TCR beta libraries. TCRdb re-called the multiplex PCR reads through MiXCR, storing one row per CDR3 protein. In the table there are roughly 500,000 distinct CDR3 sequences, around 12% of which are singletons. These sequences were also reported in another study, on T cells in Graves' hyperthyroidism and ophthalmopathy.

The material sequenced was peripheral blood mononuclear cells (PBMCs), taken at new diagnosis, from a patient treated with antithyroid drugs. The receptors were gathered from a woman aged 30 to 39 with Graves disease.

About this clonotype: One base away lies a much larger clone, so this may be a sequencing read error. The chain has TRBV11-2 and TRBJ2-1; 7 bases align to TRBD2. Germline V gene data show CDR1 as SGHAT and CDR2 as FQNNGV. V shed 4 bases, J shed 9 bases, and the junction held 18 bases outside the gene matches. This CDR3 comprises 17 residues. CDR3: CASSSQRASEGRGEQFF. CDR3 nucleotide sequence: TGTGCCAGCAGCTCCCAGCGCGCTAGTGAGGGGAGGGGTGAGCAGTTCTTC.

Details on this clonotype: A much larger clone differs from this one at a single base, so this may be a read error. Lacking the conserved final phenylalanine or tryptophan, this CDR3 likely reflects a read error. The chain joins TRBV7-8 to TRBJ2-3, with TRBD2 matching over 12 bases. The CDR3 consists of 20 residues. J was trimmed by 2 bases and V by 3 bases; bases with no gene match: 15. Looked up from germline, CDR1 is SGHVS and CDR2 is FQNEAQ. CDR3 DNA: TGTGCCAGCAGCTTGGACAACAGGGACACTAGCGGGAGGCCCACAGATACGCAGTATCTT. Amino acid sequence: CASSLDNRDTSGRPTDTQYL.

This clonotype was picked up many times. The chain links TRBV27 to TRBJ2-3, with TRBD2 as a possible D gene (5 bases). The CDR3 is made up of 16 amino acids. Deletions cut 0 bases from V and 2 bases from J, with 12 bases between. The germline CDR1 and CDR2 sequences are MNHEY and SMNVEV (reference sequence). CDR3 in DNA: TGTGCCAGCAGTTTATCGGATTGGGGAGTCACAGATACGCAGTATTTT. It translates to CASSLSDWGVTDTQYF.

The chain combines TRBV5-1 with TRBJ2-2; 10 bases agree with TRBD2. The CDR3 is made up of 16 amino acids. From germline, CDR1 is SGHRS and CDR2 YFSETQ. With 4 bases clipped from V and 5 bases from J, the junction kept 8 bases outside the gene matches. The CDR3 reads CASSKDTGLATGELFF. The CDR3 nucleotides read TGCGCCAGCAGCAAGGATACGGGACTAGCGACCGGGGAGCTGTTTTTT.

This clonotype showed up just a few times. The rearrangement uses TRBV9 and TRBJ1-3, with 7 bases identical to TRBD1. The CDR3 contains 15 residues. The ends lost 3 bases at V and 4 bases at J; junction bases unmatched: 7. The germline V gene has CDR1 SGDLS and CDR2 YYNGEE. CDR3: CASSADRDPGNTIYF. The CDR3 nucleotides are TGTGCCAGCAGCGCCGACAGGGACCCAGGAAACACCATATATTTT.

This clonotype was counted at least ten times. The rearrangement links TRBV18 to TRBJ1-1, with a possible D match to TRBD1 (6 bases). Trimming removed 4 bases at V and 6 bases at J, with 18 bases between. CDR1 and CDR2 (germline): KGHSH, LQKENI. This CDR3 is 15 amino acids long. The CDR3 bases are TGTGCCAGCTCACTAGCGACAGGCAAAGTCCCTGAAGCTTTCTTT. Residues: CASSLATGKVPEAFF.

This clonotype was observed many times. The chain is built from TRBV18 and TRBJ2-1; 9 positions agree with TRBD1. There are 16 residues in the CDR3. Germline lookup yields CDR1 KGHSH and CDR2 LQKENI. J was trimmed by 2 bases and V by 4 bases; bases with no gene match: 6. The CDR3 nucleotides are TGTGCCAGCTCACTCGGGACAGGGATCGCCTACAATGAGCAGTTCTTC. Its translation: CASSLGTGIAYNEQFF.

This clonotype turned up a few times. The chain carries TRBV7-9 and TRBJ2-3; D not certain. In germline, CDR1 is SEHNR, CDR2 FQNEAQ (reference sequence). The ends were cut back, 5 bases at V and 5 bases at J, with 11 bases in the middle. This CDR3 region has 13 residues. In nucleotides, the CDR3 is TGTGCCAGCAGCGCCCCGGACGGAGATACGCAGTATTTT. It codes for CASSAPDGDTQYF.

This clonotype showed up many times. Since a much larger clone is just one base distant, this may be a read error. The rearrangement uses TRBV11-2 and TRBJ2-1; D is unresolved. Trimming removed 1 base at V and 6 bases at J, with 7 bases between. CDR1 is SGHAT and CDR2 is FQNNGV in the germline V gene. This CDR3 contains 13 residues. CDR3 residues: CASSLGPFNEQFF. In DNA form, the CDR3 reads TGTGCCAGCAGCTTAGGTCCTTTCAATGAGCAGTTCTTC.

V usage is TRBV6-2 or TRBV6-3 and J usage is TRBJ2-1; weak D call: TRBD2 (6 bases). V gave up 6 bases and J gave up 7 bases, with 16 bases separating them. The length of the CDR3 is 14 residues. Germline V lookup: CDR1 MNHEY, CDR2 SVGEGT. The CDR3 is CASSLRRGVNEQFF. CDR3 sequence (DNA): TGTGCCAGCAGCCTAAGGAGGGGTGTAAATGAGCAGTTCTTC.

This clonotype was counted many times. This chain joins TRBV6-2 or TRBV6-3 and TRBJ2-7, with D tentatively TRBD1 (6 bases). Trimming stripped 0 bases from V and 0 bases from J, with 12 bases between. Germline V CDR1 and CDR2: MNHEY, SVGEGT. The CDR3 has 16 residues. CDR3 coding DNA: TGTGCCAGCAGTTACTCGATCGAGGGGGACTCCTACGAGCAGTACTTC. This translates into CASSYSIEGDSYEQYF.

This clonotype has at least ten counts. This chain connects TRBV15 to TRBJ1-3; TRBD1 is a possible D gene (6 bases). The CDR3 is made up of 14 amino acids. In germline, CDR1 is LNHNV, CDR2 YYDKDF (reference sequence). The V end was cut by 1 base, the J end by 4 bases, with 8 bases between. The DNA for the CDR3 is TGTGCCACCAGCAGAGGAGGGACAGGAAACACCATATATTTT. This encodes CATSRGGTGNTIYF.

This clonotype has at least ten counts. The chain links TRBV25-1 to TRBJ2-7, with D perhaps matching TRBD2 (5 bases). V lost 4 bases to trimming and J lost 2 bases, with 9 bases between them. From germline, CDR1 is MGHDK and CDR2 SYGVNS. CDR3 length equals 13 residues. CDR3 loop: CASSVPGTYEQYF. As DNA, the CDR3 is TGTGCCAGCAGTGTACCGGGAACCTACGAGCAGTACTTC.

This clonotype was counted many times. This chain links TRBV28 with TRBJ2-7; tentatively, D is TRBD1 (6 bases). This CDR3 has 14 amino acids. Germline V gene sequence: CDR1 MDHEN, CDR2 SYDVKM. Trimming cost V 4 bases and J 1 base, with 11 bases left between them. CDR3 sequence: CASSSPGHSYEQYF. The CDR3 DNA is TGTGCCAGCAGTTCCCCGGGACATTCCTACGAGCAGTACTTC.

V is TRBV19 and J is TRBJ1-4, with D maybe TRBD1 (5 bases). Germline lookup yields CDR1 LNHDA and CDR2 SQIVND (reference sequence). V lost 6 bases, J lost 2 bases, and 10 bases lay in between. The CDR3 is 14 amino acids. In nucleotides, the CDR3 is TGTGCCAGTAGCGAACACAGGACTAATGAAAAACTGTTTTTT. It codes for CASSEHRTNEKLFF.

This clonotype showed up many times. The CDR3 DNA is TGTGCCAGCAGCTATCAGTATTATTCCGGACAGACTAATGAAAAACTGTTTTTT. It encodes CASSYQYYSGQTNEKLFF. This chain joins TRBV11-3 and TRBJ1-4; D perhaps matches TRBD1 (6 bases). The germline V gene has CDR1 SGHNT and CDR2 YENEEA. The CDR3 loop spans 18 amino acids. The V gene lost 4 bases and the J gene lost 2 bases, with 20 bases spanning the gap.

Many counts were recorded for this clonotype. The chain joins TRBV20-1 to TRBJ2-2, with a tentative D call TRBD1 (6 bases). V was shortened by 6 bases and J by 4 bases, with 9 bases between the two germline ends. Germline V gives CDR1 DFQATT, CDR2 SNEGSKA (reference sequence). The CDR3 covers 12 residues. CDR3 nucleotides: TGCAGTGCGCTCAGGGGCACCGGGGAGCTGTTTTTT. Residues: CSALRGTGELFF.

Only a few counts were recorded for this clonotype. A much larger clonotype is one base distant, so this may be a read error. This chain links TRBV12-3 or TRBV12-4 with TRBJ1-4; D call uncertain. CDR3 length: 14 residues. Trimming removed 6 bases at V and 2 bases at J, with 10 bases between. This chain's CDR3 is CASRPGYTNEKLFF. CDR3 bases: TGTGCCAGCAGGCCGGGGTATACTAATGAAAAACTGTTTTTT.

This clonotype was found many times. J is TRBJ2-1 and V is TRBV11-2; possibly TRBD1 or TRBD2 for D (6 bases each). This CDR3 spans 16 amino acids. The V gene lost 8 bases and the J gene lost 10 bases, with 27 bases spanning the gap. Looked up from germline, CDR1 is SGHAT and CDR2 is FQNNGV. In DNA, the CDR3 is TGTGCCAGCGCCCATTGGGCGGGGACACGGGCACGCGAGCAGTTCTTC. Protein sequence: CASAHWAGTRAREQFF.

This clonotype was recorded a few times. A much more abundant neighbour one base away suggests this may be a read error. The chain carries TRBV19 and TRBJ2-3, with TRBD2 identical over 9 bases. This CDR3 contains 16 residues. CDR1 LNHDA and CDR2 SQIVND come from the germline V gene (reference sequence). This chain's CDR3 is CVSSPGSGGSTDTQYF. CDR3 DNA: TGTGTCAGTAGCCCTGGTAGCGGGGGAAGCACAGATACGCAGTATTTT.

There are many counts of this clonotype. Here the CDR3 reads CAWSQGAGNTIYF. The CDR3 nucleotides are TGTGCCTGGAGCCAGGGAGCTGGAAACACCATATATTTT. The chain is built from TRBV30 and TRBJ1-3; the D gene is possibly TRBD1 (5 bases). CDR1 is GTSNPN, CDR2 SVGIG, per germline (reference sequence). The CDR3 is 13 residues long. V was cut by 3 bases and J by 2 bases, with 8 bases left in between.

The gene calls are TRBV7-2 and TRBJ2-7; 10 bases map to TRBD2. With 1 base clipped from V and 3 bases from J, the junction kept 6 bases outside the gene matches. The germline gives CDR1 SGHTA, CDR2 FQGNSA. This CDR3 region has 16 residues. As DNA, the CDR3 is TGTGCCAGCAGCTTAGGAGCGGGAGGGTTCGGCTACGAGCAGTACTTC. This translates into CASSLGAGGFGYEQYF.

The sample holds many counts of this clonotype. V gene TRBV10-3 combines with J gene TRBJ2-7; 10 nucleotides agree with TRBD2. With V trimmed by 10 bases and J by 1 base, 4 bases remained unmatched. The germline CDR1 and CDR2 sequences are ENHRY and SYGVKD. The CDR3 is made up of 13 amino acids. The CDR3, as DNA: TGTGCCACCAAGCGGGAGGGTTCCTACGAGCAGTACTTC. This sequence encodes CATKREGSYEQYF.

This clonotype was seen at least ten times. V gene TRBV19 combines with J gene TRBJ2-3; D not certain. V lost 7 bases to trimming and J lost 3 bases, with 8 bases between them. This CDR3 is built from 12 residues. Germline CDR1 is LNHDA and CDR2 is SQIVND (reference sequence). The CDR3: CASTSGTDTQYF. The CDR3 DNA reads as TGTGCCAGTACCTCCGGGACAGATACGCAGTATTTT. Full variable domain (missing parts from reference TRBV19 and TRBJ2-3): DGGITQSPKYLFRKEGQNVTLSCEQNLNHDAMYWYRQDPGQGLRLIYYSQIVNDFQKGDIAEGYSVSREKKESFPLTVTSAQKNPTAFYLCASTSGTDTQYFGPGTRLTVL.

Details on this clonotype: A much larger clone differs by one base, so this may be a read error. The rearrangement joins TRBV30 to TRBJ2-5; 7 bases line up with TRBD1. The V and J ends lost 5 bases and 5 bases, in that order; junction bases with no gene match: 5. Germline loops: CDR1 GTSNPN, CDR2 SVGIG (reference sequence). The CDR3 length is 12 residues. Here the CDR3 reads CAWPDRLETQYF. CDR3 DNA sequence: TGTGCCTGGCCGGACAGGTTGGAGACCCAGTACTTC.